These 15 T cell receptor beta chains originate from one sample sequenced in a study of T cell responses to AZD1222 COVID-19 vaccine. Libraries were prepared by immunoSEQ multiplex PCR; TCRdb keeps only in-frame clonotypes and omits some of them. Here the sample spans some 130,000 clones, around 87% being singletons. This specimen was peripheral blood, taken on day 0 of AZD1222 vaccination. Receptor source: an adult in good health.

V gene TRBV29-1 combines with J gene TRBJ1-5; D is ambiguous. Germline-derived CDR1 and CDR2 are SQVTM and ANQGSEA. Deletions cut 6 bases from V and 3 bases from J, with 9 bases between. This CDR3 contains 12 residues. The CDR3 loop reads CSVGGSNQPQHF. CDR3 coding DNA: TGCAGCGTCGGAGGCTCCAATCAGCCCCAGCATTTT. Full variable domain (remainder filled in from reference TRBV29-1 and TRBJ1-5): SAVISQKPSRDICQRGTSLTIQCQVDSQVTMMFWYRQQPGQSLTLIATANQGSEATYESGFVIDKFPISRPNLTFSTLTVSNMSPEDSSIYLCSVGGSNQPQHFGDGTRLSIL.

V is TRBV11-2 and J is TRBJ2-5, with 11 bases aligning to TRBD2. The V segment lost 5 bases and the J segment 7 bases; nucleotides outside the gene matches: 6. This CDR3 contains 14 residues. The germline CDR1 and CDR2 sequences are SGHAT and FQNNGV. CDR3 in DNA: TGTGCCAGCAGCCCCGGGACTAGCGGAAGGACCCAGTACTTC. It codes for CASSPGTSGRTQYF.

CDR3 protein: CASSPGGGGSYEQYF. The CDR3 DNA sequence: TGTGCCAGCAGCCCAGGGGGAGGGGGGAGCTACGAGCAGTACTTC. This sequence joins TRBV7-2 and TRBJ2-7; TRBD1 or TRBD2 may be the D gene (7 bases each). The CDR3 contains 15 residues. The germline V and J ends were trimmed by 5 bases and 3 bases, with 17 bases remaining between them. CDR1 is SGHTA, CDR2 FQGNSA, per germline.

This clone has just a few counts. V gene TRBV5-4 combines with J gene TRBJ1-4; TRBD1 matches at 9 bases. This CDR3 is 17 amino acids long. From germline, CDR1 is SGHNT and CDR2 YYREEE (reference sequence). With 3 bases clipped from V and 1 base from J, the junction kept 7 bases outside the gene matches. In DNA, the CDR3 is TGTGCCAGCAGCTCCTTGGACAGGGGTGGAACTAATGAAAAACTGTTTTTT. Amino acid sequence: CASSSLDRGGTNEKLFF.

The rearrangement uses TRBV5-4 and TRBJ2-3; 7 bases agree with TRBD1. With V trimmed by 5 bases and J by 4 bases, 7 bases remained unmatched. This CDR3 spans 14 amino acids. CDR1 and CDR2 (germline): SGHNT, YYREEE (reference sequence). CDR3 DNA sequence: TGTGCCAGCAGGTCCCGGGACAGATCAGATACGCAGTATTTT. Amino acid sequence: CASRSRDRSDTQYF.

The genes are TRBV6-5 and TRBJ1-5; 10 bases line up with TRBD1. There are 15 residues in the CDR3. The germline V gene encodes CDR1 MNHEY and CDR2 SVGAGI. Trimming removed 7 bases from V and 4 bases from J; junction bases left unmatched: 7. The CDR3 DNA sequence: TGTGCCAGCACCTATGGACAGGGGGTTAATCAGCCCCAGCATTTT. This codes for CASTYGQGVNQPQHF.

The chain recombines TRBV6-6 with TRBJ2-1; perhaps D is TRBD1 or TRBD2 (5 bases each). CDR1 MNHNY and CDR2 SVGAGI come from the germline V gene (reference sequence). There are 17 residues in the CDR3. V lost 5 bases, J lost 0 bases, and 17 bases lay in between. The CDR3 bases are TGTGCCAGCAGTCGAACCGGGACGGAGAGCTCCTACAATGAGCAGTTCTTC. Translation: CASSRTGTESSYNEQFF.

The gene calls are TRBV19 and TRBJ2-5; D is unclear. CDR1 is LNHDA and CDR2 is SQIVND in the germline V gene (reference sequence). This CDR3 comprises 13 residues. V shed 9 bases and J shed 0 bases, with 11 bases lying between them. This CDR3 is CASSSFYQETQYF. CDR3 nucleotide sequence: TGTGCCAGCTCAAGCTTCTACCAAGAGACCCAGTACTTC.

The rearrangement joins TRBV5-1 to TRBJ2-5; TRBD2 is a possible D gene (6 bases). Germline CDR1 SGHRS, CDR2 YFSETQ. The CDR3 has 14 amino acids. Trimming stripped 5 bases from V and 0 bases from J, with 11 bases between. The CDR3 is CASRETGDQETQYF. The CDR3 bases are TGCGCCAGCAGGGAAACGGGGGACCAAGAGACCCAGTACTTC.

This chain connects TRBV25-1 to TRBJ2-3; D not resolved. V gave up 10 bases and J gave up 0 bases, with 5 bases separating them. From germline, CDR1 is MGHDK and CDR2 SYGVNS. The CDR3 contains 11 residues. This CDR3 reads CATVSTDTQYF. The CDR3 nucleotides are TGTGCCACTGTAAGCACAGATACGCAGTATTTT.

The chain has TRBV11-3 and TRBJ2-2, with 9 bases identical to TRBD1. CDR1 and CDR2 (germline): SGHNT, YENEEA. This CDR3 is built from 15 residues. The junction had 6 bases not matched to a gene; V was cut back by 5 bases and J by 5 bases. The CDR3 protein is CASSEQGAYTGELFF. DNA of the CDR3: TGTGCCAGCAGCGAACAGGGGGCATATACCGGGGAGCTGTTTTTT.

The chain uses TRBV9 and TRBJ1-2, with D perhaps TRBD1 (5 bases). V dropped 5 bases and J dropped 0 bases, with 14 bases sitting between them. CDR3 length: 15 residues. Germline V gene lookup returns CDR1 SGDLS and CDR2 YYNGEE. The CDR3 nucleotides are TGTGCCAGCAGTTTAGAGGGGCTAGCTAACTATGGCTACACCTTC. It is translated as CASSLEGLANYGYTF.

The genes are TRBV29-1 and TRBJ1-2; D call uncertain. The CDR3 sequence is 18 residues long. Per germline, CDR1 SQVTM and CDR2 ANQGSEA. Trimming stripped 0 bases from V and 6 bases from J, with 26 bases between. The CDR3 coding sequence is TGCAGCGTTGAAGATCTTTTAAGGAGTCGGCTTAAAGGCAATGGCTACACCTTC. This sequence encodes CSVEDLLRSRLKGNGYTF.

CDR3 in DNA: TGTGCCAGCAGGGGCAGCGGGGACAGCTACAATGAGCAGTTCTTC. This translates into CASRGSGDSYNEQFF. V usage is TRBV27 and J usage is TRBJ2-1, with D tentatively TRBD1 or TRBD2 (7 bases each). The CDR3 has 15 residues. CDR1 and CDR2 (germline): MNHEY, SMNVEV (reference sequence). The V end was cut by 6 bases, the J end by 3 bases, with 15 bases between.

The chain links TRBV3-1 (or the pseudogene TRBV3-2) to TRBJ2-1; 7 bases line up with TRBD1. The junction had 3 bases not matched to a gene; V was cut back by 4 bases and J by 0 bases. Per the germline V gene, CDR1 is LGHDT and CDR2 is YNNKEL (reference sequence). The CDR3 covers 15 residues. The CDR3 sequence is CASSPTGDSYNEQFF. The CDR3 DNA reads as TGTGCCAGCAGCCCTACAGGGGACTCCTACAATGAGCAGTTCTTC.